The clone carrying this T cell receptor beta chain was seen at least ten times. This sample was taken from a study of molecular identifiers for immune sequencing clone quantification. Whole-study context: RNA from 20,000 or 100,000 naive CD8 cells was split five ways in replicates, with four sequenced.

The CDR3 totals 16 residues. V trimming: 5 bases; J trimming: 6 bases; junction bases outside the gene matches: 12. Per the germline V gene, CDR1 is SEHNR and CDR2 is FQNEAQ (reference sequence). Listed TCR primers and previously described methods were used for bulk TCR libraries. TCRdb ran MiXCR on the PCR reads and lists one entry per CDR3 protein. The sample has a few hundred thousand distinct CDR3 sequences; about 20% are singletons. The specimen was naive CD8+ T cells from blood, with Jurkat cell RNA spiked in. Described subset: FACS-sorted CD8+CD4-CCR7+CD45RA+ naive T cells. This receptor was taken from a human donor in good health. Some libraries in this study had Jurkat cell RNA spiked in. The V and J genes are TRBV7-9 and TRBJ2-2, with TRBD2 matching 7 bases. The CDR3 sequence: CASSPTRQRGAGELFF. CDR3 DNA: TGTGCCAGCAGCCCGACGAGGCAGCGGGGCGCCGGGGAGCTGTTTTTT.